Below are 13 T cell receptor beta chains sequenced from a single sample in a study of T cell repertoires in cytomegalovirus infection. MiXCR was run by TCRdb on the reads, yielding one entry per CDR3 protein. This repertoire shows 830,000 or so distinct CDR3 sequences, approximately 32% found once; its top ten account for roughly 12%. These receptors are not linked to any known antigen. The sequences come from cultured CD8+ T cells from PBMCs, collected from culture after CMV antigen stimulation. These receptors were collected from a human donor in good health (CMV status not recorded). Some clones in this sample may be carry-over from other donors' samples.

This clonotype was seen only a few times. The rearrangement links TRBV12-3 or TRBV12-4 to TRBJ1-2; possibly TRBD1 for D (5 bases). Trimming left V 6 bases short and J 2 bases short, with 13 bases between. This CDR3 comprises 14 residues. As DNA, the CDR3 is TGTGCCAGCAGCTCCCGACAGACGAACTATGGCTACACCTTC. This codes for CASSSRQTNYGYTF.

In the case of this clonotype: Since a much larger clone is just one base distant, this may be a read error. The chain couples TRBV5-6 to TRBJ2-1; the match to TRBD2 covers 8 bases. Germline values: CDR1 SGHDT, CDR2 YYEEEE. V dropped 4 bases and J dropped 4; count of bases not matched to a gene: 4. The CDR3 contains 14 residues. In DNA form, the CDR3 reads TGTGCCAGCAGCAACGGGGGGGGTTACAATGAGCAGTTCTTC. Encoded protein: CASSNGGGYNEQFF.

This clonotype has just a few counts. This chain links TRBV28 with TRBJ1-5; 8 bases are shared with TRBD1. CDR3 length equals 15 residues. The germline V gene encodes CDR1 MDHEN and CDR2 SYDVKM. Germline trimming cut 6 bases from V and 2 bases from J; bases unmatched to any gene: 6. The CDR3 loop reads CASRTGQGGNQPQHF. CDR3 bases: TGTGCCAGCAGGACAGGACAGGGAGGCAATCAGCCCCAGCATTTT. The full variable domain, rest sourced from reference TRBV28 and TRBJ1-5, is DVKVTQSSRYLVKRTGEKVFLECVQDMDHENMFWYRQDPGLGLRLIYFSYDVKMKEKGDIPEGYSVSREKKERFSLILESASTNQTSMYLCASRTGQGGNQPQHFGDGTRLSIL.

The J gene is TRBJ2-2, the V gene TRBV7-6, with 11 bases aligning to TRBD1. The CDR3 consists of 15 residues. Looked up from germline, CDR1 is SGHVS and CDR2 is FNYEAQ. CDR3 nucleotides: TGTGCTCGACCGTGGAAGGGACAGGGGGCCGGGGAGCTGTTTTTT. Translating it yields CARPWKGQGAGELFF.

This clonotype showed up just a few times. This rearrangement joins TRBV6-2 or TRBV6-3 to TRBJ2-1, with 7 bases lining up with TRBD2. CDR1 is MNHEY, CDR2 SVGEGT, per germline. This CDR3 comprises 15 residues. V lost 4 bases and J lost 0; bases outside the gene matches: 3. The CDR3 DNA follows: TGTGCCAGCAGTTCCGGGGGGAACTCCTACAATGAGCAGTTCTTC. Residues: CASSSGGNSYNEQFF.

In this sample, this clonotype turned up a few times. The chain is built from TRBV6-1 and TRBJ2-7, with D possibly matching TRBD2 (5 bases). The CDR3 contains 13 residues. V lost 5 bases, J lost 3 bases, and 11 bases lay in between. Germline V gives CDR1 MNHNS, CDR2 SASEGT. The CDR3 sequence is CASSFLRGYEQYF. Written as DNA, the CDR3 is TGTGCCAGCAGTTTCCTACGGGGCTACGAGCAGTACTTC.

This clonotype was seen a few times. The chain is built from TRBV28 and TRBJ2-2; D is perhaps TRBD1 (6 bases). V was cut by 3 bases and J by 4 bases, with 18 bases left in between. The CDR3 contains 17 residues. The germline V gene has CDR1 MDHEN and CDR2 SYDVKM. The CDR3 bases are TGTGCCAGCAGTTTTCCCTCAGGGGCCTTAGGCACCGGGGAGCTGTTTTTT. This codes for CASSFPSGALGTGELFF. Drawing the rest from reference TRBV28 and TRBJ2-2, the complete variable domain is DVKVTQSSRYLVKRTGEKVFLECVQDMDHENMFWYRQDPGLGLRLIYFSYDVKMKEKGDIPEGYSVSREKKERFSLILESASTNQTSMYLCASSFPSGALGTGELFFGEGSRLTVL.

This clonotype was detected only a few times. The chain joins TRBV10-3 to TRBJ1-2; D not certain. The V end was cut by 6 bases, the J end by 2 bases, with 10 bases between. Germline V gene data show CDR1 as ENHRY and CDR2 as SYGVKD. The CDR3 consists of 13 residues. The CDR3 DNA reads TGTGCCATCAGGCAAACAGTAAACTATGGCTACACCTTC. It codes for CAIRQTVNYGYTF.

This chain connects TRBV6-1 to TRBJ1-3; the D gene is possibly TRBD1 (6 bases). This CDR3 has 14 amino acids. Trimming pared 5 bases from V and 4 bases from J, leaving 12 bases between. CDR1 MNHNS and CDR2 SASEGT come from the germline V gene. The CDR3 nucleotides read TGTGCCAGCAGTTCGCCGGGGACAGGAAACACCATATATTTT. Amino acids: CASSSPGTGNTIYF.

The chain links TRBV7-8 to TRBJ2-7; possible D gene TRBD1, 6 bases. This CDR3 has 14 residues. With 5 bases removed from V and 2 bases from J, the gap between germline ends came to 13 bases. Germline CDR1 and CDR2: SGHVS and FQNEAQ. CDR3 sequence reads: CASSPQDSPYEQYF. The CDR3 nucleotides read TGTGCCAGCAGCCCACAGGACAGCCCCTACGAGCAGTACTTC.

This rearrangement joins TRBV6-1 to TRBJ2-2; D is unresolved. Germline values: CDR1 MNHNS, CDR2 SASEGT. The CDR3 is made up of 13 amino acids. The germline V and J ends were trimmed by 5 bases and 5 bases, with 9 bases remaining between them. CDR3 sequence: CASSSFGTGELFF. The CDR3 nucleotides read TGTGCCAGCAGTTCCTTCGGAACCGGGGAGCTGTTTTTT.

The chain uses TRBV6-5 and TRBJ2-5; the D gene is possibly TRBD1 (6 bases). The CDR3 runs 13 residues. Germline CDR1 MNHEY, CDR2 SVGAGI. V was trimmed by 11 bases and J by 7 bases, leaving 20 bases between them. The CDR3 DNA reads TGTGCCTGCATGGACAGAGACACTAGGACCCAGTACTTC. It codes for CACMDRDTRTQYF.

The chain couples TRBV6-6 to TRBJ2-6, with 11 bases lining up with TRBD1. The junction had 20 bases not matched to a gene; V was cut back by 0 bases and J by 4 bases. Germline V lookup: CDR1 MNHNY, CDR2 SVGAGI (reference sequence). The CDR3 covers 23 residues. CDR3 sequence (DNA): TGTGCCAGCAGTTACTCGAAAGGACAGGGGGCGGATTCCATCCCTTCCGGGGCCAACGTCCTGACTTTC. Translation gives CASSYSKGQGADSIPSGANVLTF.